This is a list of T cell receptor beta chains from one sample in a study of cytomegalovirus exposure and HLA in healthy donors. Sequencing was performed with immunoSEQ multiplex PCR; in TCRdb, only in-frame clones are kept and a portion is missing. This table has under 150,000 clones, around 88% appearing once. The sample consisted of PBMCs. Receptors originate from a woman aged 18-29 years in good health and CMV-seropositive. CDR3s include the opening cysteine and the closing phenylalanine or tryptophan. The D gene is left open where the match is weak. The size field is filled for only some rows; it gives once, few, many or a size class.

D gene	V gene	J gene	clone size	CDR3 DNA	CDR3 protein
TRBD1	TRBV5-1	TRBJ1-2	-	TGCGCCAGCAGCTTGGGAGTCGGGACAGCCGCCAGCGGCTACACCTTC	CASSLGVGTAASGYTF
TRBD1	TRBV5-5	TRBJ1-6	-	TGTGCCAGCAGCTTGGGACAGGGGGTGGGTTCACCCCTCCACTTT	CASSLGQGVGSPLHF
-	TRBV7-9	TRBJ2-1	-	TGTGCCAGCAGCACCTCCCTGACTCCCGATGAGCAGTTCTTC	CASSTSLTPDEQFF
-	TRBV28	TRBJ1-1	few	TGTGCCAGCGGGTCCCGGGGAGCTTTCTTT	CASGSRGAFF
TRBD2	TRBV27	TRBJ2-1	-	TGTGCCAGCAGGATAGCGGGGGGCTCCTACAATGAGCAGTTCTTC	CASRIAGGSYNEQFF
-	TRBV27	TRBJ1-6	few	TGTGCCAGCAGTTCCCCCGAGGGCCGTTCACCCCTCCACTTT	CASSSPEGRSPLHF
TRBD1	TRBV9	TRBJ1-6	-	TGTGCCAGCAGCGCCCAAGGGGCAGGGGGTAATTCACCCCTCCACTTT	CASSAQGAGGNSPLHF
TRBD1	TRBV5-1	TRBJ1-4	-	TGCGCCAGCAGCCCGAGGACAGGGGGCGATGAAAAACTGTTTTTT	CASSPRTGGDEKLFF
TRBD2	TRBV27	TRBJ2-1	-	TGTGCCAGCAGTAGCGGGAGGAGCAATGAGCAGTTCTTC	CASSSGRSNEQFF
TRBD1	TRBV11-2	TRBJ1-2	-	TGTGCCAGCAGCTCGAACCTAGGGGACAGGGCGTACTATGGCTACACCTTC	CASSSNLGDRAYYGYTF
TRBD2	TRBV19	TRBJ2-1	once	TGTGCCAGTAGGTTGACTAGCGGGGGGCACAATGAGCAGTTCTTC	CASRLTSGGHNEQFF
TRBD1	TRBV28	TRBJ1-2	-	TGTGCCAGCAGTTCAGGGGGCGCCAGTAACTATGGCTACACCTTC	CASSSGGASNYGYTF
TRBD1	TRBV5-5	TRBJ1-2	-	TGTGCCAGCAGCTTCTTTGACAGGGAAGGCTACACCTTC	CASSFFDREGYTF
TRBD2	TRBV18	TRBJ2-1	-	TGTGCCAGCTCACTAGCGGGAGCCTATTACAATGAGCAGTTCTTC	CASSLAGAYYNEQFF
TRBD1	TRBV19	TRBJ1-6	few	TGTGCCAGTTTAGCCGGGACAGGGTATTCACCCCTCCACTTT	CASLAGTGYSPLHF
-	TRBV7-8	TRBJ1-4	-	TGTGCCAGCAGCTTAGGTCAAAACTCGGGTAATGAAAAACTGTTTTTT	CASSLGQNSGNEKLFF
-	TRBV23-1	TRBJ2-5	once	TGCGCCAGGACAGAAAAAGAGACCCAGTACTTC	CARTEKETQYF
-	TRBV11-2	TRBJ1-1	-	TGTGCCAGCAGCGTAGACTTCGGCGGGAGTGAAGCTTTCTTT	CASSVDFGGSEAFF
-	TRBV10-1	TRBJ1-6	-	TGCGCCAGCCCTTACTTCTATAATTCACCCCTCCACTTT	CASPYFYNSPLHF
-	TRBV5-6	TRBJ2-1	-	TGTGCCAGCAGCTTGGGGACAGCGAACTACAATGAGCAGTTCTTC	CASSLGTANYNEQFF
-	TRBV27	TRBJ1-2	-	TGTGCCAGCAGCTTGGGGGGAAATGGCTACACCTTC	CASSLGGNGYTF
-	TRBV18	TRBJ1-2	-	TGTGCCAGCTCACCGGAGGGGCTCTATGGCTACACCTTC	CASSPEGLYGYTF
TRBD1	TRBV5-1	TRBJ1-4	-	TGCGCCAGCAGCCACCGGGACAGTAGCGAAAAACTGTTTTTT	CASSHRDSSEKLFF
TRBD1	TRBV6-1	TRBJ1-6	-	TGTGCCAGCAGTGAAACAGGGGATGCACCCCTCCACTTT	CASSETGDAPLHF
-	TRBV2	TRBJ1-2	-	TGTGCCAGCAGACAGGGTCTATATGGCTACACCTTC	CASRQGLYGYTF
-	TRBV21-1	TRBJ1-2	few	TGTGCCAGCAGCAAAGCGCGAACAGGTCCCACTTATGGCTACACCTTC	CASSKARTGPTYGYTF
TRBD1	TRBV5-1	TRBJ1-3	-	TGCGCCAGCAGCTTGCAAGGGGGCGGCATAGACTCTGGAAACACCATATATTTT	CASSLQGGGIDSGNTIYF
TRBD2	TRBV2	TRBJ2-1	-	TGTGCCAGCAGTGTAGCGGGGGGGCCGATTGATGAGCAGTTCTTC	CASSVAGGPIDEQFF
-	TRBV6-1	TRBJ1-6	-	TGTGCCAGCAAGGAGGGGTCCTATAATTCACCCCTCCACTTT	CASKEGSYNSPLHF